This T cell receptor (beta chain) was obtained from a study of shared clonotypes between healthy human individuals. Method: immunoSEQ multiplex PCR; TCRdb's copy keeps in-frame clones and lacks some. The sample shows about 640,000 clones, about two thirds of them seen only once. All of the donors resided in Nashville, Tennessee, and each was a Caucasian adult. The V end lost 0 bases, the J end lost 8 bases, and 11 bases lay between the germline ends. The CDR3 spans 13 residues. Germline assignment: CDR1 SGHRS and CDR2 YFSETQ. V is TRBV5-1 and J is TRBJ1-2; no firm D call. The sequencing input was memory CD4+ T cells sorted from blood. Subset described: CD45RA-negative fraction. The receptor was isolated from a woman in her twenties or thirties in good health. The CDR3, as DNA: TGCGCCAGCAGCTTGGGGGCCGGGGTGGGCTACACCTTC. Its protein is CASSLGAGVGYTF.